Included here is one T cell receptor (beta chain) sequence, with context. Its antigen specificity is not known. Within one base of it there is no much larger clone, and no base qualities were kept. Collaborating institutions collected whole blood in K2EDTA tubes following their own protocols. For TCRbeta analysis, collaborator samples were shipped as frozen whole blood, as isolated PBMCs, or as DNA extracted from either sample type. Trimming removed 7 bases from V and 0 bases from J, leaving 12 bases between the germline ends. Counted from cysteine to phenylalanine, this CDR3 has 14 amino acids. Only the CDR3 region is kept as DNA, spanning 42 bases read in frame from base 1. According to the germline V gene, CDR1 reads WSHSY and CDR2 reads SAAADI. These data belong to a study of blood T cell repertoires in COVID-19 (TCRdb year 2020). Concerning the study at large: The collaborator samples originated in the United States, Italy and Spain and spanned the acute and convalescent phases of COVID-19. Where available, HLA class I and class II types were taken from metadata supplied by the sample provider and were not determined by assay-based typing. The repertoires were released in a freely available public database intended as a resource for research on the immune response to SARS-CoV-2. The sample metadata nearly always contained a de-identified subject ID, COVID-19 status, age in years and sex. The material from the prospective study consisted of cDNA or gDNA derived from T cells, B-cell-depleted T cells, or PBMCs. Deeply sampled blood TCRbeta repertoires from subjects exposed to, actively infected with, or recovered from COVID-19 were included in the dataset. The samples were drawn from two sources: the first 160 participants of the ongoing ImmuneRACE study, and 1,000 to 1,500 subjects contributed by 6 global collaborators. What the study reported, not specific to this receptor: Clinical and demographic metadata were provided uncurated, with the amount varying by source and participant.

The immunoSEQ Assay, a bias-controlled multiplex PCR, was used to amplify TCRbeta CDR3 regions from genomic DNA. From the authors' description of their analysis: Nucleated cell counts per sample were estimated from amplification of reference gene primers within the assay. Sequence reads were collapsed and filtered to measure the absolute abundance of every unique TCRbeta CDR3 rearrangement. For each sample, productive Simpson clonality was calculated as the square root of Simpson's diversity index across productive rearrangements. TCRdb re-hosts the immuneACCESS table, in-frame sequences only. Its copies lack some clones; in the studies checked, an unresolved V gene accounts for under half of them, and the cause for the rest is not known. V and J calls and clone size are copied from that table; D and trimming were computed from the DNA. The sample yields tens of thousands of clones; around 86% were counted once. 7.4% of the sample belongs to the ten largest clones.

This receptor was identified in a human donor with active COVID-19. The donor label of this sample is uncertain. The sequenced sample consisted of peripheral blood. The chain links TRBV10-2 with TRBJ1-2; a confident D gene designation cannot be given. Read as DNA, the sequence is TGCGCCAGCAAAGCCGGGAACTCTAACTATGGCTACACCTTC. Translated, it gives CASKAGNSNYGYTF.